Sequencing of this T cell receptor beta chain was carried out in a study of blood T cells in healthy people across ages. The CDR3 extends over 16 amino acids. After removal of 8 bases from V and 0 bases from J, the junction contained 10 bases not matched to a gene. Germline-derived CDR1 and CDR2 are SQVTM and ANQGSEA. A second PCR of 7 to 11 cycles used a sample-barcoded 5' primer and a J-beta primer mix. A template-switch adaptor with 12 random nucleotides tagged each cDNA molecule. CDR3-containing paired-end reads numbered at least 2.5 million in each sample. TCRdb recomputed calls from the 5' RACE reads with MiXCR, one row per CDR3 protein. The sample includes 650,000 to 800,000 distinct CDR3 sequences, around 45% of them seen just once.

The chain has TRBV29-1 and TRBJ1-4; 9 bases are shared with TRBD1. Sequencing was done on a sample of blood. The sequence came from a man between 60 and 75 years old in good health. CDR3 in amino acids: CSIITGGPTTNEKLFF. For the CDR3, the DNA is TGCAGCATAATAACAGGGGGCCCAACAACTAATGAAAAACTGTTTTTT.